This TCR beta chain came from a study of regulatory T cells in long-lasting Graves disease. This clonotype has ten or more counts. Described time point: newly diagnosed GD, antithyroid drugs for less than 3 months. PBMCs were the source of the RNA used for TCR sequencing. iRepertoire HTBI primers and Arm-PCR of CDR3 regions built TCR beta libraries. TCRdb reprocessed the multiplex PCR reads with MiXCR, giving one entry per CDR3 protein. Of 400,000 to 500,000 distinct CDR3 sequences detected, about 17% appear once; the ten largest clones hold 20% to 25%. The data also belong to a second study, concerning T cells in Graves' hyperthyroidism and ophthalmopathy.

This receptor was obtained from a woman younger than 35 with Graves disease. The source was peripheral blood mononuclear cells (PBMCs), collected at new diagnosis, from a patient treated with antithyroid drugs.

The DNA for the CDR3 is TGTGCCAGCAGGGCCCCGGACAGGCGCGAGCAGTACTTC. Amino acids: CASRAPDRREQYF. The chain has TRBV2 and TRBJ2-7; 7 bases agree with TRBD1. This CDR3 region has 13 residues. Trimming took 6 bases from V and 6 from J; bases not matched to a gene: 8. Germline CDR1 SNHLY, CDR2 FYNNEI.